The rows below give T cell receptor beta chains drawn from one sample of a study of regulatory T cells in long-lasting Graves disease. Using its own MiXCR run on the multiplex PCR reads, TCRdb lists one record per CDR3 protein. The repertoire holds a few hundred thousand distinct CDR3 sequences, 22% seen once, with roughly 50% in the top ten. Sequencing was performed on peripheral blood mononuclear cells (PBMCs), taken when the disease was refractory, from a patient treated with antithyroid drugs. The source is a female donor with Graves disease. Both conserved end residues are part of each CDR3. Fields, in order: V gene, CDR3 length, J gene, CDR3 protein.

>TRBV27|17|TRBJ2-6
CASSPRQLHSGANVLTF
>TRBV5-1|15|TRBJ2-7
CASSPTGQGSYEQYF
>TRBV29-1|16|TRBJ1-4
CSVKSYQGATNEKLFF
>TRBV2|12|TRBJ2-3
CASSEGGDTQYF
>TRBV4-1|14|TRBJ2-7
CASGSGRGAYEQYF
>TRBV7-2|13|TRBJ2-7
CASSPRAPYEQYF
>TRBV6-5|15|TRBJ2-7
CASSYRWDLAYEQYF
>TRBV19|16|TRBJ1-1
CASIPGTGFGGTEAFF
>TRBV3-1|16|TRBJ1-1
CASSQVLGGGNTEAFF
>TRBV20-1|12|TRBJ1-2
CSARDPYYGYTF
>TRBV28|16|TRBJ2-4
CASSPSPGVTKNIQYF
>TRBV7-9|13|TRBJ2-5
CASSPSSGETQYF
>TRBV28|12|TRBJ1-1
CASSQQHTEAFF
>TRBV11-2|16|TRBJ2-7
CASSPGTDGRAYEQYF
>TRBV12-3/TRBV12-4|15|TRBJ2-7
CASSAPGQGAYEQYF
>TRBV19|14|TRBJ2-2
CASRDRGTTGELFF
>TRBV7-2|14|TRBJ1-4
CASSLGRSLEKLFF
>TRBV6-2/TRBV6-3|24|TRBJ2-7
CASSYSKLGRRTGGLLTYSLEQYF
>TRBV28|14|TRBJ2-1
CASSLFGGHNEQFF
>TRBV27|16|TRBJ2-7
CASSISGTGDTYEQYF
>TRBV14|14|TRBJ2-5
CASSLWEDQETQYF
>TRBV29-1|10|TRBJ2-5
CSVETETQYF
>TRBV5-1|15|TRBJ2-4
CASSFGGLAKNIQYF